This entry lists 29 T cell receptor beta chains sequenced from one sample in a study of a mutant IDH1 vaccine in newly diagnosed glioma. The antigens these receptors bind are not known. Clones were read by immunoSEQ multiplex PCR, and TCRdb kept only the in-frame ones, dropping some. The profile shows 58,000 or so clones, 87% of them singletons. The time point denotes: week 23, last vaccination. Doses comprised 300 ug of mutant IDH1 20-mer peptide each, plus topical imiquimod. This sample comprised PBMCs, obtained from a glioma patient whose treatment included an IDH1 peptide vaccine. These receptors were taken from a man aged 40-49 years with glioma.

The V call is TRBV6-1, the J call TRBJ1-4; D may be TRBD1 (6 bases). The germline CDR1 and CDR2 sequences are MNHNS and SASEGT. V shed 0 bases and J shed 7 bases, with 15 bases lying between them. CDR3 length: 16 amino acids. Written as DNA, the CDR3 is TGTGCCAGCAGTGAAGCGTGGTTTAGGGGGTCTGAAAAACTGTTTTTT. Its translation is CASSEAWFRGSEKLFF.

The rearrangement joins TRBV23-1 to TRBJ2-7; 8 bases are a match to TRBD2. TRBV23-1 is designated an ORF whose function remains uncertain. The J segment lost 4 bases and the V segment lost 11 bases, leaving 19 bases of the junction unmatched. The CDR3 runs 16 residues. CDR3 in DNA: TGCGCCCCTACTACAACTCCCCAGCGGGAGAGGTACGAGCAGTACTTC. Protein sequence: CAPTTTPQRERYEQYF.

The rearrangement uses TRBV6-5 and TRBJ2-1; 11 bases line up with TRBD2. The CDR3 spans 12 residues. The J segment lost 12 bases and the V segment lost 7 bases, leaving 5 bases of the junction unmatched. Looked up from germline, CDR1 is MNHEY and CDR2 is SVGAGI. CDR3 sequence: CASTAGLAGQFF. The DNA of the CDR3 is TGTGCCAGCACTGCCGGACTAGCGGGGCAGTTCTTC.

The V call is TRBV27, the J call TRBJ2-7; D not resolved. Per the germline V gene, CDR1 is MNHEY and CDR2 is SMNVEV (reference sequence). The CDR3 runs 14 residues. V was pared by 3 bases and J by 0 bases, with 9 bases between. DNA for the CDR3: TGTGCCAGCAGTTTTAAGGGAACCTCCTACGAGCAGTACTTC. It yields the protein CASSFKGTSYEQYF.

This clone was recorded a few times. This chain uses TRBV5-1 with TRBJ1-2; D might be TRBD1 (6 bases). This CDR3 has 14 amino acids. V was trimmed by 4 bases and J by 8 bases, leaving 18 bases between them. Germline-derived CDR1 and CDR2 are SGHRS and YFSETQ. The CDR3 loop reads CASSPSPDSSGYTF. The DNA for the CDR3 is TGCGCCAGCAGCCCCAGCCCGGACAGCTCGGGCTACACCTTC.

J is TRBJ2-4 and V is TRBV2; D remains unclear. V lost 8 bases to trimming and J lost 3 bases, with 14 bases between them. This CDR3 is 14 amino acids long. Germline V lookup: CDR1 SNHLY, CDR2 FYNNEI. The CDR3 coding sequence is TGTGCCAGCGTCTCGGGCGGCAGCAAAAACATTCAGTACTTC. It encodes CASVSGGSKNIQYF.

The V and J genes are TRBV4-2 and TRBJ2-1, with 7 bases aligning to TRBD2. Per germline, CDR1 LGHNA and CDR2 YNFKEQ. The V gene end was trimmed by 4 bases and the J gene end by 2 bases; junction bases not matched to a gene: 8. This CDR3 is 16 amino acids long. The CDR3 protein is CASSRSLASPYNEQFF. CDR3 nucleotide sequence: TGTGCCAGCAGCCGGTCACTAGCGAGCCCCTACAATGAGCAGTTCTTC.

The rearrangement links TRBV27 to TRBJ1-3, with TRBD1 as a possible D gene (5 bases). Germline assignment: CDR1 MNHEY and CDR2 SMNVEV (reference sequence). The ends were cut back, 3 bases at V and 8 bases at J, with 11 bases in the middle. There are 13 residues in the CDR3. Here the CDR3 reads CASSLQRGDTIYF. The CDR3 DNA sequence: TGTGCCAGCAGTTTGCAACGAGGGGACACCATATATTTT.

The J gene is TRBJ2-5, the V gene TRBV4-1; D call uncertain. The CDR3 totals 16 residues. V was pared by 5 bases and J by 5 bases, with 21 bases between. Germline CDR1 MGHRA, CDR2 YSYEKL. In nucleotides, the CDR3 is TGCGCCAGCAGCTCCTACAGAGCCGGAACCTCGGAGACCCAGTACTTC. Its protein product is CASSSYRAGTSETQYF.

The CDR3 is CASSQDWLGAGGFNEQFF. CDR3 DNA: TGTGCCAGCAGCCAAGATTGGCTTGGGGCGGGAGGGTTCAATGAGCAGTTCTTC. The chain links TRBV4-2 to TRBJ2-1; TRBD2 matches 9 bases. V lost 0 bases, J lost 6 bases, and 12 bases stayed unmatched. This CDR3 is built from 18 residues. The V gene's germline CDR1 is LGHNA and CDR2 YNFKEQ.

This chain uses TRBV2 with TRBJ2-2, with TRBD2 identical over 8 bases. Germline CDR1 is SNHLY and CDR2 is FYNNEI. There are 16 residues in the CDR3. J gave up 5 bases and V 3 bases, and 8 bases lay outside the gene matches. CDR3 region: CASSEIGGGRTGELFF. As DNA, the CDR3 is TGTGCCAGCAGTGAGATCGGAGGCGGGAGGACCGGGGAGCTGTTTTTT. The full variable domain, its missing parts supplied by reference TRBV2 and TRBJ2-2, is EPEVTQTPSHQVTQMGQEVILRCVPISNHLYFYWYRQILGQKVEFLVSFYNNEISEKSEIFDDQFSVERPDGSNFTLKIRSTKLEDSAMYFCASSEIGGGRTGELFFGEGSRLTVL.

The chain recombines TRBV2 with TRBJ1-5; D gene unclear. Looked up from germline, CDR1 is SNHLY and CDR2 is FYNNEI. This CDR3 region has 12 residues. Trimming removed 4 bases at V and 4 bases at J, with 5 bases between. The CDR3 DNA is TGTGCCAGCAGTGGGGCGAATCAGCCCCAGCATTTT. Translation gives CASSGANQPQHF. The whole variable domain, remainder taken from reference TRBV2 and TRBJ1-5, is EPEVTQTPSHQVTQMGQEVILRCVPISNHLYFYWYRQILGQKVEFLVSFYNNEISEKSEIFDDQFSVERPDGSNFTLKIRSTKLEDSAMYFCASSGANQPQHFGDGTRLSIL.

The genes are TRBV6-4 and TRBJ2-1; 9 bases are a match to TRBD2. The length of the CDR3 is 16 residues. Germline V gives CDR1 MRHNA, CDR2 SNTAGT. With V trimmed by 4 bases and J by 3 bases, 7 bases remained unmatched. The CDR3 sequence is CASSGVAGENYNEQFF. The CDR3 bases are TGTGCCAGCAGTGGGGTAGCGGGAGAGAACTACAATGAGCAGTTCTTC.

This chain uses TRBV2 with TRBJ2-2; TRBD1 agrees at 9 bases. Trimming cost V 7 bases and J 6 bases; bases outside gene matches: 6. CDR3 length equals 14 residues. Germline CDR1 is SNHLY and CDR2 is FYNNEI. CDR3 sequence: CASKLQGAPGELFF. The CDR3 DNA reads TGTGCCAGCAAGTTACAGGGGGCGCCCGGGGAGCTGTTTTTT.

This clone has a handful of counts. The chain links TRBV5-6 to TRBJ1-2; 7 bases align to TRBD1. Looked up from germline, CDR1 is SGHDT and CDR2 is YYEEEE. The CDR3 has 15 amino acids. With 6 bases clipped from V and 4 bases from J, the junction kept 12 bases outside the gene matches. Here the CDR3 DNA reads TGTGCCAGCATGTCAGGGGGTCGAGGGGGCTATGGCTACACCTTC. This codes for CASMSGGRGGYGYTF.

The rearrangement links TRBV18 to TRBJ1-3, with no clear D. The CDR3 is 17 amino acids. V lost 3 bases and J lost 0, with 15 bases in between. Germline CDR1 is KGHSH and CDR2 is LQKENI. CDR3 sequence: CASSPAGLRSSGNTIYF. The CDR3 DNA reads as TGTGCCAGCTCACCTGCTGGACTGCGGAGCTCTGGAAACACCATATATTTT.

The V call is TRBV27, the J call TRBJ2-1; unclear D gene. The length of the CDR3 is 11 residues. From germline, CDR1 is MNHEY and CDR2 SMNVEV (reference sequence). The V and J ends lost 5 bases and 2 bases respectively, with 1 base between them. The DNA for the CDR3 is TGTGCCAGCAGTGCCTACAATGAGCAGTTCTTC. This gives the protein CASSAYNEQFF.

This clone was recorded only once. This chain connects TRBV18 to TRBJ2-2, with D possibly being TRBD2 (6 bases). Germline values: CDR1 KGHSH, CDR2 LQKENI. Trimming cost V 0 bases and J 4 bases, with 9 bases left between them. This CDR3 has 15 residues. CDR3 sequence reads: CASSPPAGSTGELFF. Here the CDR3 DNA reads TGTGCCAGCTCACCACCCGCCGGGAGCACCGGGGAGCTGTTTTTT. The full variable domain, with the rest looked up from reference TRBV18 and TRBJ2-2, is NAGVMQNPRHLVRRRGQEARLRCSPMKGHSHVYWYRQLPEEGLKFMVYLQKENIIDESGMPKERFSAEFPKEGPSILRIQQVVRGDSAAYFCASSPPAGSTGELFFGEGSRLTVL.

The rearrangement links TRBV28 to TRBJ2-2, with D perhaps matching TRBD1 (5 bases). Trimming removed 7 bases from V and 1 base from J, with 19 bases in between. CDR1 is MDHEN and CDR2 is SYDVKM in the germline V gene. The length of the CDR3 is 17 residues. CDR3 in DNA: TGTGCCAGCACCCCCCTACCGACAGCGCAGAACACCGGGGAGCTGTTTTTT. Its translation is CASTPLPTAQNTGELFF.

This chain joins TRBV5-6 and TRBJ2-3; D is ambiguous. The CDR3 extends over 13 amino acids. The germline V gene encodes CDR1 SGHDT and CDR2 YYEEEE. V lost 1 base and J 2 bases, leaving 5 bases between the germline ends. CDR3 nucleotide sequence: TGTGCCAGCAGCTTGCTCAACACAGATACGCAGTATTTT. It translates to CASSLLNTDTQYF.

This sequence joins TRBV7-8 and TRBJ2-1; maybe TRBD2 (7 bases). Germline CDR1 SGHVS, CDR2 FQNEAQ. V was cut by 5 bases and J by 7 bases, with 18 bases left in between. CDR3 length: 15 residues. The CDR3: CASSVRGGGGNEQFF. CDR3 DNA sequence: TGTGCCAGCAGCGTACGAGGGGGGGGAGGTAATGAGCAGTTCTTC.

This chain connects TRBV10-3 to TRBJ2-1, with 11 bases that match TRBD2. V shed 10 bases, J shed 3 bases, and the junction held 5 bases outside the gene matches. The CDR3 sequence is 14 residues long. Germline CDR1 reads ENHRY; CDR2 reads SYGVKD. CDR3: CATSLAGVYNEQFF. The CDR3 DNA reads as TGTGCCACGTCACTAGCGGGAGTCTACAATGAGCAGTTCTTC.

V gene TRBV9 combines with J gene TRBJ1-2, with D possibly matching TRBD1 (5 bases). Germline loops: CDR1 SGDLS, CDR2 YYNGEE. The CDR3 extends over 14 amino acids. Between the trimmed V and J ends, which lost 4 bases and 3 bases, there was a span of 13 bases. The DNA for the CDR3 is TGTGCCAGCAGCCCAGTTGGGACGGACTATGGCTACACCTTC. It encodes CASSPVGTDYGYTF.

Here the CDR3 DNA reads TGTGCCAGTCGGGGCGGGAGCCGCTCCTACAATGAGCAGTTCTTC. As protein: CASRGGSRSYNEQFF. The chain recombines TRBV19 with TRBJ2-1; 7 bases align to TRBD2. J lost 0 bases, V lost 8 bases, and 7 bases had no gene match. The CDR3 runs to 15 residues. The germline CDR1 and CDR2 sequences are LNHDA and SQIVND (reference sequence).

This chain joins TRBV6-5 and TRBJ1-3, with a possible D match to TRBD1 (5 bases). Germline V gene lookup returns CDR1 MNHEY and CDR2 SVGAGI. This CDR3 comprises 14 residues. V was cut by 5 bases and J by 0 bases, with 8 bases left in between. This chain's CDR3 is CASSTGASGNTIYF. DNA of the CDR3: TGTGCCAGCAGTACCGGGGCCTCTGGAAACACCATATATTTT.

The sample holds a few counts of this clone. The chain joins TRBV15 to TRBJ1-5, with TRBD1 as a possible D gene (5 bases). V lost 1 base and J 4 bases, leaving 11 bases between the germline ends. Germline V CDR1 and CDR2: LNHNV, YYDKDF (reference sequence). The CDR3 runs to 15 residues. Written as DNA, the CDR3 is TGTGCCACCAGCAGAGTGGCAGGGCATAATCAGCCCCAGCATTTT. As protein: CATSRVAGHNQPQHF.

This sequence joins TRBV23-1 and TRBJ2-3; tentative D call: TRBD2 (6 bases). TRBV23-1 is an ORF, with its function uncertain. This CDR3 contains 13 residues. V dropped 0 bases and J dropped 8 bases, with 9 bases sitting between them. CDR3 sequence: CASSQSLGGTQYF. The CDR3 bases are TGCGCCAGCAGTCAATCCTTGGGGGGTACGCAGTATTTT.

The chain links TRBV20-1 to TRBJ2-5; D not certain. Germline CDR1 reads DFQATT; CDR2 reads SNEGSKA (reference sequence). The V and J ends lost 3 bases and 2 bases respectively, with 4 bases between them. The CDR3 runs to 11 residues. CDR3 residues: CSASVQETQYF. CDR3 DNA sequence: TGCAGTGCTAGCGTACAAGAGACCCAGTACTTC.

This clone was counted once. DNA of the CDR3: TGTGCCAGTAGTATCTGGCAGGCGGGCACCTCCTACGAGCAGTACTTC. Its protein is CASSIWQAGTSYEQYF. The chain combines TRBV19 with TRBJ2-7; the D gene is possibly TRBD2 (5 bases). Trimming removed 3 bases at V and 0 bases at J, with 15 bases between. The CDR3 contains 16 residues. From germline, CDR1 is LNHDA and CDR2 SQIVND (reference sequence).